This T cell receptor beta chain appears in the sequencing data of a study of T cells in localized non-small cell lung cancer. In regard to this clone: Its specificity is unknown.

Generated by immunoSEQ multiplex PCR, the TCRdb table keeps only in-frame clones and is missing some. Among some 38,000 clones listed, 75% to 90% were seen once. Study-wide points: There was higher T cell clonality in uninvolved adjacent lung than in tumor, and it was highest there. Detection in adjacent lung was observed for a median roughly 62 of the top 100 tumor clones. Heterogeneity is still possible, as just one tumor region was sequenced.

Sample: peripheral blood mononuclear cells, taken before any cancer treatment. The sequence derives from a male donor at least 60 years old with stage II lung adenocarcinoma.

The CDR3 protein is CASSLNQGSTDTQYF. CDR3 sequence (DNA): TGTGCCAGCAGCTTAAATCAGGGGAGCACAGATACGCAGTATTTT. V gene TRBV7-6 combines with J gene TRBJ2-3; D is perhaps TRBD1 (6 bases). This CDR3 contains 15 residues. The V end lost 2 bases, the J end lost 0 bases, and 9 bases lay between the germline ends. Germline CDR1 is SGHVS and CDR2 is FNYEAQ.